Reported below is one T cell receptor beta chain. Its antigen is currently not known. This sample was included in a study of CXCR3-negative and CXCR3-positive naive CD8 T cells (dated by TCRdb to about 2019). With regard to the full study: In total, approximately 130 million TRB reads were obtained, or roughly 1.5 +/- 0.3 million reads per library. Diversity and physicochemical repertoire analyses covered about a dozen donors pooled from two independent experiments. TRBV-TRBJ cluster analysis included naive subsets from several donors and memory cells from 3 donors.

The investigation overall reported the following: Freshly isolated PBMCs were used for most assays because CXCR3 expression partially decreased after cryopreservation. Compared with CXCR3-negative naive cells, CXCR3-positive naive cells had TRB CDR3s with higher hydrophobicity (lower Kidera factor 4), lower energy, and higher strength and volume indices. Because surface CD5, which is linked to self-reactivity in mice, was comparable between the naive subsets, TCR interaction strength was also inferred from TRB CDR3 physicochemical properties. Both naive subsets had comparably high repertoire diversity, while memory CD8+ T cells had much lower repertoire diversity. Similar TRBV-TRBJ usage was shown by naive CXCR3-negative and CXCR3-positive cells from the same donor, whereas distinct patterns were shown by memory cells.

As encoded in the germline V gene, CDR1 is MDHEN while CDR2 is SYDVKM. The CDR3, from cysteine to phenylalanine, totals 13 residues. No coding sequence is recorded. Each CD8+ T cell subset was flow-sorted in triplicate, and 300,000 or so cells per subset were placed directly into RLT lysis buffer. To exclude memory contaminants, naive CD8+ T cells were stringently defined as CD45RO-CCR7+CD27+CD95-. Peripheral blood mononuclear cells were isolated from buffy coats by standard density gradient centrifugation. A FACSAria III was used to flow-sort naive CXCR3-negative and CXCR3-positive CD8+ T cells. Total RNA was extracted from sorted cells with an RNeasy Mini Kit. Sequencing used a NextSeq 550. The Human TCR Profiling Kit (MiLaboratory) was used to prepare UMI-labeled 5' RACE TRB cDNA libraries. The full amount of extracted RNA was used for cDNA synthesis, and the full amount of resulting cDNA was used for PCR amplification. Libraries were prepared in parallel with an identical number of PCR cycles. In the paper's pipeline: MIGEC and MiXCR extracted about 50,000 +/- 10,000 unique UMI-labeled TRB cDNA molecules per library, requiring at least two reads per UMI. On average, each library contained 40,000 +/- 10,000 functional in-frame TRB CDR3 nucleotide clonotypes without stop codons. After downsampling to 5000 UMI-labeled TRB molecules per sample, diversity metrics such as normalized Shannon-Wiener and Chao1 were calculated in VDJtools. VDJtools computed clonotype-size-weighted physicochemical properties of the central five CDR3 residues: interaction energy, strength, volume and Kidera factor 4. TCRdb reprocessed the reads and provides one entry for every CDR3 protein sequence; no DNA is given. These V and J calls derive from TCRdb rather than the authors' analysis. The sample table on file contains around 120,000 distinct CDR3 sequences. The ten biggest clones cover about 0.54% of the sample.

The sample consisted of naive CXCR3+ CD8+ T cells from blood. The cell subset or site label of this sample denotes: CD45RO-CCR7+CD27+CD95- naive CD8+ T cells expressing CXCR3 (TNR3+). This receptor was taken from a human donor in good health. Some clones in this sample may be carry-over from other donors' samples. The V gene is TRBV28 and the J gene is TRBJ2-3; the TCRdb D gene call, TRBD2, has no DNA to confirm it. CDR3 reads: CASSLGLAGTQYF.